This T cell receptor beta chain was recovered during a study of cytomegalovirus exposure and HLA in healthy donors. Findings and limits, study-wide: In all likelihood, a cluster of highly shared sequence variants was a sequencing artifact. A later analysis linked a missense variant in DCLRE1C to the trimming of TCR beta V and J genes.

Despite likely unrecorded immune exposures, the donors were nominally healthy at the time of sampling. The CDR3 spans 16 residues. V dropped 4 bases and J dropped 4; count of bases not matched to a gene: 9. Germline V gene sequence: CDR1 SGHRS, CDR2 YFSETQ. Comments on this clone: Its specificity is unknown.

The primer mix had 60 Vbeta and 13 Jbeta primers. Method: immunoSEQ multiplex PCR; TCRdb's copy keeps in-frame clones and lacks some. The profile shows 150,000 to 200,000 clones, roughly three quarters of them singletons. The chain combines TRBV5-1 with TRBJ2-1; TRBD1 agrees at 9 bases. This clonotype was obtained from a young man in good health and CMV-seropositive. The source material was PBMCs. The CDR3 protein is CASSPTGGPFYNEQFF. The CDR3 bases are TGCGCCAGCAGCCCAACAGGGGGCCCATTTTACAATGAGCAGTTCTTC.